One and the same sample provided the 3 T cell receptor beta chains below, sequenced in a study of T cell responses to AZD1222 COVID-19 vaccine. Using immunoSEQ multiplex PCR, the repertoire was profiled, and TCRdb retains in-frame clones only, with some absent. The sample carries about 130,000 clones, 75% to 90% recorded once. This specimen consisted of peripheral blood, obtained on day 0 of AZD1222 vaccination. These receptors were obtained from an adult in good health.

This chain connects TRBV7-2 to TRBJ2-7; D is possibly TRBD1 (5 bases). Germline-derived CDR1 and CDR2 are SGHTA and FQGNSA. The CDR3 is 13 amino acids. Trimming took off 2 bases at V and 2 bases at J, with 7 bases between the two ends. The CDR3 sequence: CASSLPGPYEQYF. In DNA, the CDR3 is TGTGCCAGCAGCTTACCAGGGCCCTACGAGCAGTACTTC.

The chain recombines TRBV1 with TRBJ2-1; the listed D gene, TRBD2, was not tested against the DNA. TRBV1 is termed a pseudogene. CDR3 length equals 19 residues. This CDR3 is CTSSQEHQPGTRGRNEQFF. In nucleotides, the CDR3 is TGCACCAGCAGCCAAGAACACCAACCCGGGACTAGGGGACGGAATGAGCAGTTCTTC.

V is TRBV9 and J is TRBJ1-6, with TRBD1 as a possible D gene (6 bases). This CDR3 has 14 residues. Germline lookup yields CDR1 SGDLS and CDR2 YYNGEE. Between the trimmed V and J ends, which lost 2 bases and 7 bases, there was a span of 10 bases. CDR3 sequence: CASSVRRGNSPLHF. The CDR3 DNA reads TGTGCCAGCAGCGTCCGCAGGGGAAATTCACCCCTCCACTTT.